This T cell receptor (delta chain) emerged from a study of gamma-delta T cells after stem cell transplantation. In the case of this clone: Given a much more abundant clone one base away, this may be a read error.

TCRdb re-called the RT-PCR reads with CATT. The data contain 2,000 to 2,500 delta-chain clones, about 4.6% of them seen just once; the ten biggest clones take up roughly a third. The CDR3 spans 16 residues. Germline CDR1 and CDR2: GEAIGNYY and EKD. The source is a human donor. It is not recorded whose cells these are; they may come from a transplant donor. The sample taken for sequencing was gamma-delta T cells. The chain joins TRDV2 to TRDJ3, with D possibly TRDD3 on 5 matching bases. CDR3 DNA sequence: TGTGCCTGTGACCCGGTGAGCTCCTGGGACACCCGACATATGTTTTTC. Protein sequence: CACDPVSSWDTRHMFF.